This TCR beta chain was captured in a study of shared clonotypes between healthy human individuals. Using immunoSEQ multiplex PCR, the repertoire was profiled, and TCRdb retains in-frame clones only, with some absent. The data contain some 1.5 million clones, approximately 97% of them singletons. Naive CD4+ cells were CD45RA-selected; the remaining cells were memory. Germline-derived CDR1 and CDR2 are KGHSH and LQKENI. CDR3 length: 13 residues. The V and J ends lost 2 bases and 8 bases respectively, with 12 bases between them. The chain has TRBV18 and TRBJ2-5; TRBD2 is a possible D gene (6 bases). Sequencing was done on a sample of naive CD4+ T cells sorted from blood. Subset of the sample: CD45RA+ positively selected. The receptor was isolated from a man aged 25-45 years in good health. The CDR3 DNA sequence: TGTGCCAGCTCACCAGCGGAGGGAACTACCCAGTACTTC. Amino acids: CASSPAEGTTQYF.